This TCR beta chain was recorded in a study of T cell responses to AZD1222 COVID-19 vaccine. Study results and limitations: Donors skewed white British and female; clonal diversity was possibly underestimated. At study baseline, merely over 5 AZD1222 recipients were seropositive. The span of vaccine-associated CD4 TCRs extended across spike, with dominance at 160-218 and 743-854.

V shed 9 bases and J shed 3 bases, with 12 bases lying between them. The CDR3 spans 12 residues. The V gene's germline CDR1 is MDHEN and CDR2 SYDVKM. Clones were read by immunoSEQ multiplex PCR, and TCRdb kept only the in-frame ones, dropping some. The repertoire holds over 20,000 clones, with more than 75% as singletons. Pooling of second doses given at about 4 or about 12 weeks was done. Comments on this clone: Its antigen is not identified.

V and J are TRBV28 and TRBJ2-7, with D possibly being TRBD1 (5 bases). This clonotype was obtained from an adult who received the AZD1222 COVID-19 vaccine. The source was peripheral blood, collected 28 days after the second AZD1222 dose. The CDR3 region is CASLDSYYEQYF. CDR3 coding DNA: TGTGCCAGTCTAGACAGCTACTACGAGCAGTACTTC.